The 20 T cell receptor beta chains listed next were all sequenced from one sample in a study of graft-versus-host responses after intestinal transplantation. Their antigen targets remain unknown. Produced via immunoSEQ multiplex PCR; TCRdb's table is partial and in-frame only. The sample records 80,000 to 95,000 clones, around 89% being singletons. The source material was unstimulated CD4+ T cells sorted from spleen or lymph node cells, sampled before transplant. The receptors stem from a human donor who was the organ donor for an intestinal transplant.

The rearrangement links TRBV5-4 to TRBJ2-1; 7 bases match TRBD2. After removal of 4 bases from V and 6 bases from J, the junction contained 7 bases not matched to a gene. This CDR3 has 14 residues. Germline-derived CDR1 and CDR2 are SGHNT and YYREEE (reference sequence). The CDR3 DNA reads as TGTGCCAGCAGCAACGCAGCGGGGAGCAATGAGCAGTTCTTC. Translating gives CASSNAAGSNEQFF.

The CDR3 sequence is CASSLYQRDNYEQYF. DNA of the CDR3: TGTGCCAGCAGTTTATACCAGCGGGACAACTACGAGCAGTACTTC. V gene TRBV28 combines with J gene TRBJ2-5, with D maybe TRBD2 (7 bases). The J call may be incorrect, as the DNA end agrees better with TRBJ2-7. The V gene's germline CDR1 is MDHEN and CDR2 SYDVKM. This CDR3 spans 15 amino acids.

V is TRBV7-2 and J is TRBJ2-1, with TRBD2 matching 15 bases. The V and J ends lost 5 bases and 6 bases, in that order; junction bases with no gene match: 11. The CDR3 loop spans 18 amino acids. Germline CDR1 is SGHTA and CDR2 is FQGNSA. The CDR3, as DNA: TGTGCCAGCAGCCCCTGGAGGACTAGCGGGAGGGGGGCCAATGAGCAGTTCTTC. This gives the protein CASSPWRTSGRGANEQFF. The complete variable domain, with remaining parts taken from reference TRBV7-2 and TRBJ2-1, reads GAGVSQSPSNKVTEKGKDVELRCDPISGHTALYWYRQSLGQGLEFLIYFQGNSAPDKSGLPSDRFSAERTGGSVSTLTIQRTQQEDSAVYLCASSPWRTSGRGANEQFFGPGTRLTVL.

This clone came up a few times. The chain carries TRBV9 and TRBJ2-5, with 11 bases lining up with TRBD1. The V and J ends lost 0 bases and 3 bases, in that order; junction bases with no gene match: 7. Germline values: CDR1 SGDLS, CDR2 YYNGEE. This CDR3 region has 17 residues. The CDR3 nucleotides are TGTGCCAGCAGCGTAGGTTTTCGGGACAGGGGGAAAGAGACCCAGTACTTC. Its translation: CASSVGFRDRGKETQYF.

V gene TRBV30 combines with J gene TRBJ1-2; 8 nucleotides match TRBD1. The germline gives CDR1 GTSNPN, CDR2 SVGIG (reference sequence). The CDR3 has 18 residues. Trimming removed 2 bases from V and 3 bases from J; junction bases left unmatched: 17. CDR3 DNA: TGTGCCTGGAGTACAGGGGGTAAAACAGGGCGGATCGACTATGGCTACACCTTC. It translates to CAWSTGGKTGRIDYGYTF.

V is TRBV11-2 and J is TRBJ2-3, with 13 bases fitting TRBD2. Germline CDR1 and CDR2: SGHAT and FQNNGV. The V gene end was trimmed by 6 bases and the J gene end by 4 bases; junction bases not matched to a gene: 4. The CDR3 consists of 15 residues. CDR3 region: CASRLAGGSADTQYF. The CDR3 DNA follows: TGTGCCAGCAGACTAGCGGGGGGGTCGGCAGATACGCAGTATTTT.

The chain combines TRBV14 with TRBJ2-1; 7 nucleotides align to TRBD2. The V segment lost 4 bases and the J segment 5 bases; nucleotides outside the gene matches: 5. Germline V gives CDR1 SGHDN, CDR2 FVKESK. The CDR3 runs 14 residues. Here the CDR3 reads CASSPLGGDNEQFF. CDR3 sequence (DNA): TGTGCCAGCAGCCCCCTTGGGGGGGACAATGAGCAGTTCTTC.

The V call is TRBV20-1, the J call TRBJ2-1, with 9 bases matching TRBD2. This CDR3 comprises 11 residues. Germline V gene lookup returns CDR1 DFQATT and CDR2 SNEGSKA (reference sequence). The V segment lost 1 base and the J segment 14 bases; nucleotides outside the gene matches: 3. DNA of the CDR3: TGCAGTGCTAGAGTGGGACTAGCAAAGTTCTTC. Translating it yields CSARVGLAKFF.

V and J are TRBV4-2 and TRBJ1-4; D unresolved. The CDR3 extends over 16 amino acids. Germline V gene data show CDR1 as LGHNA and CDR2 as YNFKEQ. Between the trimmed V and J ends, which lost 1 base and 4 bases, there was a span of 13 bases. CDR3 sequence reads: CASSQAQFTVNEKLFF. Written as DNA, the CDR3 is TGTGCCAGCAGCCAAGCCCAGTTTACAGTTAATGAAAAACTGTTTTTT.

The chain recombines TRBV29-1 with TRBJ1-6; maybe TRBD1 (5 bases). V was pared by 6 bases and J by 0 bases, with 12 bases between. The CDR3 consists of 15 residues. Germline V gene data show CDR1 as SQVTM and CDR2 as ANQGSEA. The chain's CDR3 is CSVTLDSSYNSPLHF. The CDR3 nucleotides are TGCAGCGTGACCCTTGACAGCTCCTATAATTCACCCCTCCACTTT.

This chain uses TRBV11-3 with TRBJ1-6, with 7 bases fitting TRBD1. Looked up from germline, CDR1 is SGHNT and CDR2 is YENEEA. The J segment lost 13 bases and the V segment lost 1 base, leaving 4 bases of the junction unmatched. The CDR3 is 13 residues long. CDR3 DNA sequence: TGTGCCAGCAGCTTAGTTGGGGGACAGCCCCTCCACTTT. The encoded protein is CASSLVGGQPLHF.

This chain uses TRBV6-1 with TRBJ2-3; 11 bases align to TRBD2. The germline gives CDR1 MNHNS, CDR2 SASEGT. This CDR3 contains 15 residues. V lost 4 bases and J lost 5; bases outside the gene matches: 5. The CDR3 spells CASSVSGGALDTQYF. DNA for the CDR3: TGTGCCAGCAGTGTTAGCGGGGGGGCCCTAGATACGCAGTATTTT.

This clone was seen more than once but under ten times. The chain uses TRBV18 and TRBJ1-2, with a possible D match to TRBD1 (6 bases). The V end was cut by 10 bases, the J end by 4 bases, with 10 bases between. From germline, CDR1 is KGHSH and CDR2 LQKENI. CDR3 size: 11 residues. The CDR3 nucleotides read TGTGCCACCGGACAGAGCTATGGCTACACCTTC. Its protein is CATGQSYGYTF.

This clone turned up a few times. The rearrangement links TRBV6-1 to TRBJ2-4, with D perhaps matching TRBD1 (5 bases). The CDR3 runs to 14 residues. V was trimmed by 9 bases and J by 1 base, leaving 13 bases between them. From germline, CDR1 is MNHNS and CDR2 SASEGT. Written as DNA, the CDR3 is TGTGCCAGTCGGGCGGCAGGGGCCAAAAACATTCAGTACTTC. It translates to CASRAAGAKNIQYF.

Here the CDR3 reads CASSVDQVAHEQYF. DNA of the CDR3: TGTGCCAGCAGCGTAGACCAGGTGGCCCACGAGCAGTACTTC. J is TRBJ2-7 and V is TRBV9, with unresolved D. CDR3 length equals 14 residues. Trimming stripped 0 bases from V and 5 bases from J, with 12 bases between. The germline V gene encodes CDR1 SGDLS and CDR2 YYNGEE.

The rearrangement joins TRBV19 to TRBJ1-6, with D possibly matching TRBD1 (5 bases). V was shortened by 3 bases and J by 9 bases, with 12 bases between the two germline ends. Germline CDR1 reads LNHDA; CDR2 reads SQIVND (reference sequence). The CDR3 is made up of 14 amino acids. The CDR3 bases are TGTGCCAGTAGTATCGGGCAGGGTAGTTCACCCCTCCACTTT. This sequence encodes CASSIGQGSSPLHF.

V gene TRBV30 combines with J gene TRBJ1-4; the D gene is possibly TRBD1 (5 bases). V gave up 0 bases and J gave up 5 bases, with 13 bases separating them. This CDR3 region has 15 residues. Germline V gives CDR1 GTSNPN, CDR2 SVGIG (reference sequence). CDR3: CAWSVIDSLNEKLFF. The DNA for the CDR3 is TGTGCCTGGAGTGTAATAGACAGCTTAAATGAAAAACTGTTTTTT.

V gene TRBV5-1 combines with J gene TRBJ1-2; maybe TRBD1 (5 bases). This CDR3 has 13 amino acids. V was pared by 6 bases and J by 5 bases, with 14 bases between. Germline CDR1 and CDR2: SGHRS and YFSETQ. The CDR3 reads CASTPGGAYGYTF. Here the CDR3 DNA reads TGCGCCAGCACCCCGGGGGGAGCATATGGCTACACCTTC.

CDR3 protein: CASSLVSGGQETQYF. The CDR3 DNA is TGCGCCAGCAGCTTGGTTAGCGGGGGCCAAGAGACCCAGTACTTC. V usage is TRBV5-1 and J usage is TRBJ2-5, with 9 bases matching TRBD2. CDR1 SGHRS and CDR2 YFSETQ come from the germline V gene. The V and J ends lost 0 bases and 1 base, in that order; junction bases with no gene match: 1. The CDR3 covers 15 residues.

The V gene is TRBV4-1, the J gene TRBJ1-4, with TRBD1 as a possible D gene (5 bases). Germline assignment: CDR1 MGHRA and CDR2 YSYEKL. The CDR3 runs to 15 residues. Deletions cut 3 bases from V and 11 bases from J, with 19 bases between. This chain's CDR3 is CASSHAPGFQEKLFF. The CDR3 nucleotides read TGCGCCAGCAGCCACGCTCCAGGGTTCCAAGAGAAACTGTTTTTT.